This entry describes one T cell receptor beta chain. Its antigen is still unknown. The junction departs from germline at one end; a sequencing error may be responsible. Library construction relied on 5' RACE. Sequenced using an Illumina HiSeq 2500. A second PCR of about 7 to 12 cycles was performed with a sample-barcoded 5' primer and a J-beta primer mix. A unique molecular identifier was introduced onto each TCR beta cDNA molecule by a template-switch 5' adaptor carrying 12 random nucleotides. At least 2.5 million CDR3-containing paired-end reads were obtained from each sample. First-strand cDNA synthesis was performed from all RNA using the Mint cDNA synthesis kit, with priming by a TRBC-specific oligonucleotide. Following uracil-DNA glycosylase treatment, a first 18-cycle PCR with universal primers M1SS and BC2_uni_R was performed on all cDNA. Per the authors' processing: For normalization, 1 million high-quality reads were randomly selected from each sample, with every read carrying a distinct molecular identifier. Reads sharing molecular identifiers were discarded rather than binned into consensus sequences. MiTCR, set to a Q25 quality threshold and the strictest error-elimination algorithm, was used for CDR3 identification, clonotype clustering and error correction. A nonparametric unseen species model with Euler transformation was used to estimate lower-bound total TCR beta diversity. Using fastp trimming at Q25 and MiXCR clonotype assembly, TCRdb reanalyzed the public sequencing data and kept in-frame beta chains. Each entry merges the rows of one CDR3 protein and shows their most common DNA and genes. Here the V and J calls rest on TCRdb's processing, not on the authors' analysis. This sample gives roughly 800,000 distinct CDR3 sequences in total; about 37% of them show up just once. The ten largest clones represent 13% of the sample.

The CDR3 contains 16 residues, cysteine and phenylalanine counted. Only CDR3 DNA is held: 48 bases, read in frame from base 1. The roughly 39 donors, aged roughly 6 to 95 years, were systemically healthy Caucasian individuals from Russia. Each donor gave about 9.8 milliliters of peripheral blood, drawn into EDTA-treated Vacutainer tubes. Ficoll-Paque density-gradient centrifugation was used to isolate PBMCs, with at least 7 million obtained per sample. Total RNA, at least 5.5 micrograms per sample, was extracted from PBMCs with Trizol reagent. For every donor, an aliquot of PBMCs went through flow cytometry to measure the percentages of naive CD45RAhigh/CD27high T cells. This sample was included in a study of blood T cells in healthy people across ages (dated by TCRdb to the mid-2010s). Describing the broader study: Template switching captured roughly one uniquely barcoded TCR beta cDNA molecule per two T cells in model experiments. To avoid experimental bias, donors of different ages were spread randomly across the sequencing lanes. The study analyzed two additional independent replicas of 1 million unique cDNA reads from the same blood draw for two donors, one aged 18 to 29 and one aged 80 or older. Using deep sequencing normalized with unique cDNA molecular identifiers, the study measured how TCR beta repertoire diversity changes with age. Four age groups were formed from the donors: young (average approximately 15 years), middle-aged (approximately 39), aged (approximately 60) and long-lived (approximately 78).

General findings and caveats noted by the study authors: As age increased, observed TCR beta diversity per million T cells dropped in a roughly linear way, and a significant reduction was already evident by age about 40. Estimates of total diversity based on one million sequenced T cells were regarded as lower bounds and as underestimates. Conclusive comparison of naive and antigen-experienced compartments was prevented by the profiling of bulk unsorted PBMCs. Because donor CMV infection status was unknown, age-related changes in expanded clonotypes were potentially confounded. The long-lived group showed more naive CD4+ T cells, fewer expanded clones and increased TCR diversity than the aged group, suggesting age selection. A strong correlation was found between observed TCR beta diversity and the percentage of naive T cells measured by flow cytometry.

Sequencing was performed on blood. The clonotype was recovered from a man aged 18 to 30 in good health. The chain is assembled from TRBV12-3 or TRBV12-4 and TRBJ2-7; TRBD2 lines up with 7 middle nucleotides. For the CDR3, the sequence is CTSADMGEGSPYEQYF. The base sequence is TGTACCAGCGCCGACATGGGGGAGGGATCACCCTACGAGCAGTACTTC.